This T cell receptor (beta chain) was recorded in a study of T cell repertoires in cytomegalovirus infection. Study as a whole: Through public TCR beta signatures, both CMV infection and matching HLA type were indicated.

TCRdb re-called the reads with MiXCR, one entry per CDR3 protein. The data hold approximately 200,000 distinct CDR3 sequences, with about 28% observed a single time. Study conclusions and caveats: There were HLA-C-restricted CMV-specific TCR beta clonotypes dominating the ex vivo response. Cumulative frequency of public TCR beta families picked out carriers of CMV plus the relevant HLA.

CDR1 is SGHVS, CDR2 FNYEAQ, per germline. With V trimmed by 0 bases and J by 4 bases, 8 bases remained unmatched. The CDR3 covers 17 residues. Of note for this clonotype: Its antigen remains unidentified.

The sequence was collected from a human donor in good health (CMV status not recorded). Some clones in this sample may be carry-over from other donors' samples. The sequenced sample consisted of PBMCs. The chain carries TRBV7-6 and TRBJ1-1; 10 bases agree with TRBD1. CDR3 DNA sequence: TGTGCCAGCAGCTTAGCCCCTCCCGGACAGGGGGGCACTGAAGCTTTCTTT. Protein sequence: CASSLAPPGQGGTEAFF.